These 5 T cell receptor beta chains were all obtained from the same sample, sequenced in a study of blood T cell repertoires in COVID-19. TCRdb's copy holds only in-frame clones and misses some; the assay was immunoSEQ multiplex PCR. The profile shows fewer than 250,000 clones, around 83% of them singletons. The sample was peripheral blood. The receptors here all came from a man in his forties or fifties with active or convalescent COVID-19.

This clone has at least ten counts. This sequence joins TRBV4-1 and TRBJ1-5; TRBD1 matches at 7 bases. The CDR3 has 16 amino acids. CDR1 MGHRA and CDR2 YSYEKL come from the germline V gene. Germline trimming cut 1 base from V and 3 bases from J; bases unmatched to any gene: 6. CDR3: CASSQGGTAINQPQHF. The CDR3 DNA sequence: TGCGCCAGCAGCCAAGGTGGGACAGCGATCAATCAGCCCCAGCATTTT.

The table lists this clone with a count of one. The chain is built from TRBV5-1 and TRBJ1-6; 7 bases are a match to TRBD1. CDR1 is SGHRS and CDR2 is YFSETQ in the germline V gene. The CDR3 is made up of 15 amino acids. After removal of 3 bases from V and 6 bases from J, the junction contained 6 bases not matched to a gene. In nucleotides, the CDR3 is TGCGCCAGCAGCTCAACGACAGGGTTTAATTCACCCCTCCACTTT. This encodes CASSSTTGFNSPLHF. Using reference TRBV5-1 and TRBJ1-6 for the parts outside the CDR3, the full variable domain is KAGVTQTPRYLIKTRGQQVTLSCSPISGHRSVSWYQQTPGQGLQFLFEYFSETQRNKGNFPGRFSGRQFSNSRSEMNVSTLELGDSALYLCASSSTTGFNSPLHFGNGTRLTVT.

V usage is TRBV30 and J usage is TRBJ2-7; 8 nucleotides match TRBD1. CDR3 size: 12 residues. Looked up from germline, CDR1 is GTSNPN and CDR2 is SVGIG (reference sequence). The J segment lost 5 bases and the V segment lost 3 bases, leaving 3 bases of the junction unmatched. CDR3 loop: CAWRDRDDEQYF. The CDR3 DNA reads TGTGCCTGGAGGGACAGGGACGACGAGCAGTACTTC.

This sequence joins TRBV7-8 and TRBJ1-1; possible D gene TRBD1, 5 bases. V lost 5 bases and J 0 bases, leaving 13 bases between the germline ends. Germline V CDR1 and CDR2: SGHVS, FQNEAQ. The CDR3 length is 15 residues. Here the CDR3 DNA reads TGTGCCAGCAGCGAGCCGTGGGGGGTGAACACTGAAGCTTTCTTT. This codes for CASSEPWGVNTEAFF.

V gene TRBV20-1 combines with J gene TRBJ1-1; tentatively, D is TRBD1 (5 bases). Trimming pared 3 bases from V and 10 bases from J, leaving 12 bases between. Germline V gives CDR1 DFQATT, CDR2 SNEGSKA (reference sequence). The CDR3 extends over 11 amino acids. The CDR3 reads CSASLGAGAFF. The DNA of the CDR3 is TGCAGTGCTAGTTTAGGGGCAGGAGCTTTCTTT.